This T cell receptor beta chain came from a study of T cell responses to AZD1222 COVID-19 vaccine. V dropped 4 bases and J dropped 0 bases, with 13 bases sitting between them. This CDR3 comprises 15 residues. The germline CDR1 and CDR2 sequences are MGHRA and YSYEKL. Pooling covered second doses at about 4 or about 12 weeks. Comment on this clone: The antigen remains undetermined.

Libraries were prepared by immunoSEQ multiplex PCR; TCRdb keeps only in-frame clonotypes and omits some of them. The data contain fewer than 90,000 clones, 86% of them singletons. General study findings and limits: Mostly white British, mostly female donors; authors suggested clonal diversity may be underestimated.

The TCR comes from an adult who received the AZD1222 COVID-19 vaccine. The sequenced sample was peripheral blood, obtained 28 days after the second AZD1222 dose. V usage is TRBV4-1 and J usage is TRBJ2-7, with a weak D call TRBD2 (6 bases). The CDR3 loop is CASSRERRASYEQYF. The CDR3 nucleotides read TGCGCCAGCAGCCGAGAGCGGAGGGCCTCCTACGAGCAGTACTTC.